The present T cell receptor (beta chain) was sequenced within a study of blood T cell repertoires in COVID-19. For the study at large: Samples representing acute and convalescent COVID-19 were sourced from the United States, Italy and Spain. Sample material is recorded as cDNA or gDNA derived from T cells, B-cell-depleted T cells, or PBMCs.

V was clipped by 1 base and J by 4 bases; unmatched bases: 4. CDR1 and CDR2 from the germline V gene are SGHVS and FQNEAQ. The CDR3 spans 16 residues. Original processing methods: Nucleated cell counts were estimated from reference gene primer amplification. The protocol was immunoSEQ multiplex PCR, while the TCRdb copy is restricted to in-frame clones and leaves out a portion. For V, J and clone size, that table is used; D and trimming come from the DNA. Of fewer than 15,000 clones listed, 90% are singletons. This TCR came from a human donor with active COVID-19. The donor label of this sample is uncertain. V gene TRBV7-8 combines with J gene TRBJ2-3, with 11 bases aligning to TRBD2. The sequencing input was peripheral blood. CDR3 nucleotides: TGTGCCAGCAGCTTAGGAGGGACTAGCGGCTCAGATACGCAGTATTTT. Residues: CASSLGGTSGSDTQYF.